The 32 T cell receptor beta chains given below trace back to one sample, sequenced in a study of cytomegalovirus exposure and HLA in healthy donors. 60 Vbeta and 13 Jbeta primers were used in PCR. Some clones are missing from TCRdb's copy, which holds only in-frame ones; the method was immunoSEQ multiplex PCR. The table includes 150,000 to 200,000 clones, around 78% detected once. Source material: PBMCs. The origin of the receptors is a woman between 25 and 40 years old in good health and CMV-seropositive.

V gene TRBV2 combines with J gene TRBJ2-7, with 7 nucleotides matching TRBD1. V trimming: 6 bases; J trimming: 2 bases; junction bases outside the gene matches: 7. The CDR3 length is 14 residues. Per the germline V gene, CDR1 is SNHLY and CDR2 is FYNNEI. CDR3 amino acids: CASRPQGSAYEQYF. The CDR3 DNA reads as TGTGCCAGCAGACCACAGGGGTCGGCCTACGAGCAGTACTTC.

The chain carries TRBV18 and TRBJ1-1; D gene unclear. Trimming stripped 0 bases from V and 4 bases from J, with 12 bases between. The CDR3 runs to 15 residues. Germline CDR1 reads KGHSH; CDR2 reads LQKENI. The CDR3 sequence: CASSPPSSGTTEAFF. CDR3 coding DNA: TGTGCCAGCTCACCACCGTCATCCGGTACCACTGAAGCTTTCTTT.

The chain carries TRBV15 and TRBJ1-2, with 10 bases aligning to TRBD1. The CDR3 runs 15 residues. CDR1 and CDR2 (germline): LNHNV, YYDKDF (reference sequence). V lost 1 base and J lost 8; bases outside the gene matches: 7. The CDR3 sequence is CATSRGGTGAGGYTF. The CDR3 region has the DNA TGTGCCACCAGCAGAGGAGGGACAGGGGCCGGCGGCTACACCTTC.

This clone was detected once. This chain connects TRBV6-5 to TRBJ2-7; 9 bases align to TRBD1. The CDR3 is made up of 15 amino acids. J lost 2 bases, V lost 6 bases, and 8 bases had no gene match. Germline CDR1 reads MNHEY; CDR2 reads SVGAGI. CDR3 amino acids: CASRRGQGSAYEQYF. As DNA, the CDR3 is TGTGCCAGCAGAAGAGGACAGGGGAGCGCCTACGAGCAGTACTTC.

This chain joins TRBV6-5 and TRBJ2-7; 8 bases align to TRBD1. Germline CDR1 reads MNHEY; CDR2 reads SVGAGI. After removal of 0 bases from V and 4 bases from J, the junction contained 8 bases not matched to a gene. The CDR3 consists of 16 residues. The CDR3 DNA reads TGTGCCAGCAGTTACTCGACTCAGGGGGCGCGGTACGAGCAGTACTTC. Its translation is CASSYSTQGARYEQYF.

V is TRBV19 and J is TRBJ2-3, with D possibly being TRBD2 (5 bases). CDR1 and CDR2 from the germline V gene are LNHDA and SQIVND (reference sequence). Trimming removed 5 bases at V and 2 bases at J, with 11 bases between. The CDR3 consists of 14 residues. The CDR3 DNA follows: TGTGCCAGTAGTTCAAGCGGTACCACAGATACGCAGTATTTT. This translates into CASSSSGTTDTQYF.

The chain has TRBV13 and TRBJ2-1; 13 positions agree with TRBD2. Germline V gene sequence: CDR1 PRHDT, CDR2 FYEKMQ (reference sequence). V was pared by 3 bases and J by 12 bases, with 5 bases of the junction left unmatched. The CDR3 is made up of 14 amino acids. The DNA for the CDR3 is TGTGCCAGCAGCTTGAGGACTAGCGGGAGTTCGCAGTTCTTC. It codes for CASSLRTSGSSQFF.

The CDR3 DNA is TGTGCCATCTGGGGGGGACGGAGCAATCAGCCCCAGCATTTT. Encoded protein: CAIWGGRSNQPQHF. The J gene is TRBJ1-5, the V gene TRBV10-3; a weak D match, TRBD1 (5 bases). CDR3 size: 14 residues. V gave up 8 bases and J gave up 1 base, with 12 bases separating them. CDR1 is ENHRY and CDR2 is SYGVKD in the germline V gene.

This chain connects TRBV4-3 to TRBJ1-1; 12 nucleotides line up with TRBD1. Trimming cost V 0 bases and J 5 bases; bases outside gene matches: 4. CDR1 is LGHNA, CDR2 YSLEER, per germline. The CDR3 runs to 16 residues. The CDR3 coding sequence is TGCGCCAGCAGCCAAGATTGGGACAGGGGGCCGACTGAAGCTTTCTTT. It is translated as CASSQDWDRGPTEAFF.

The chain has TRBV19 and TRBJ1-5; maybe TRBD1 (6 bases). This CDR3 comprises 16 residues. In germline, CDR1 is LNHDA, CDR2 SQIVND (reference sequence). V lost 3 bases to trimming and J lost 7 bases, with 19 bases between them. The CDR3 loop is CASSIGTSTGSQPQHF. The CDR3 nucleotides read TGTGCCAGTAGTATCGGGACATCCACAGGGTCCCAGCCCCAGCATTTT.

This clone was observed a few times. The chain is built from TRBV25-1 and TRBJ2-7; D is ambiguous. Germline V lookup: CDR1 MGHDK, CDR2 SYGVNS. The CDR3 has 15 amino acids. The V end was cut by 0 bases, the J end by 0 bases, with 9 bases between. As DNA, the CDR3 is TGTGCCAGCAGTGAATACGGCGGCATCTCCTACGAGCAGTACTTC. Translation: CASSEYGGISYEQYF.

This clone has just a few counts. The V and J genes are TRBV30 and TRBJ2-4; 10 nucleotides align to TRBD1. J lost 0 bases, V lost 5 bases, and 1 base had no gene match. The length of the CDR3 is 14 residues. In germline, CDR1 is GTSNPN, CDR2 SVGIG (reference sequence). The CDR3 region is CAWGQGVAKNIQYF. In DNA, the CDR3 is TGTGCCTGGGGACAGGGGGTAGCCAAAAACATTCAGTACTTC. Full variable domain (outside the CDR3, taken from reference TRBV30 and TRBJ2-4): SQTIHQWPATLVQPVGSPLSLECTVEGTSNPNLYWYRQAAGRGLQLLFYSVGIGQISSEVPQNLSASRPQDRQFILSSKKLLLSDSGFYLCAWGQGVAKNIQYFGAGTRLSVL.

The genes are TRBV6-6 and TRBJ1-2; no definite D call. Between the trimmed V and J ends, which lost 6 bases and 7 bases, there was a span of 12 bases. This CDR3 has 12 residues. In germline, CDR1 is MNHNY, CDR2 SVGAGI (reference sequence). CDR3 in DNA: TGTGCCAGCAGATCGGAGGGCGGTGGCTACACCTTC. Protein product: CASRSEGGGYTF.

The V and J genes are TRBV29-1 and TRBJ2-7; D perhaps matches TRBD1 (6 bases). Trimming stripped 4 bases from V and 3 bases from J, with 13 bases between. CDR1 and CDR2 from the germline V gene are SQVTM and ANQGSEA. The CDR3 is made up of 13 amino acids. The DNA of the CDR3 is TGCAGCGTTGGGGCCCTAGGGGGCTACGAGCAGTACTTC. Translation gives CSVGALGGYEQYF.

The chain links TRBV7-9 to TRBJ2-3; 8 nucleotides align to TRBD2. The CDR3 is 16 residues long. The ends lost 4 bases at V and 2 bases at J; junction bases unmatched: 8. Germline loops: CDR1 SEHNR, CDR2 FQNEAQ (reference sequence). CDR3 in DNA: TGTGCCAGCAGCTGGCTGAGCGGGGGCAACACAGATACGCAGTATTTT. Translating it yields CASSWLSGGNTDTQYF.

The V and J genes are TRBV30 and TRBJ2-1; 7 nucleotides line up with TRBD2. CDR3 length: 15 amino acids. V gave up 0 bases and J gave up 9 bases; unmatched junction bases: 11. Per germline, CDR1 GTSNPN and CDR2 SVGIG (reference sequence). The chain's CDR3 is CAWSVRRLAWAEQFF. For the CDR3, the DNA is TGTGCCTGGAGTGTACGGCGACTAGCTTGGGCTGAGCAGTTCTTC.

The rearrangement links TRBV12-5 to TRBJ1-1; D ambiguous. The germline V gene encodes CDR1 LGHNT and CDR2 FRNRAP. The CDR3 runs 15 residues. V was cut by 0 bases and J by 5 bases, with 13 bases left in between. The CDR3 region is CASGLVHSGYTEAFF. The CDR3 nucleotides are TGTGCTAGTGGTTTGGTCCACAGTGGGTATACTGAAGCTTTCTTT. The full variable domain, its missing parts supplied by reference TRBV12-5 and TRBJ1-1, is DARVTQTPRHKVTEMGQEVTMRCQPILGHNTVFWYRQTMMQGLELLAYFRNRAPLDDSGMPKDRFSAEMPDATLATLKIQPSEPRDSAVYFCASGLVHSGYTEAFFGQGTRLTVV.

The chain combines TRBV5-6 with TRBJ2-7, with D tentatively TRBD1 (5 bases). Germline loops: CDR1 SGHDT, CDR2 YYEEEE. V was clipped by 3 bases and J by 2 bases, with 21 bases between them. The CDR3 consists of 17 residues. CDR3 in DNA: TGTGCCAGCAGCTCCCAACCCGGATGGGGCGCAACCTACGAGCAGTACTTC. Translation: CASSSQPGWGATYEQYF.

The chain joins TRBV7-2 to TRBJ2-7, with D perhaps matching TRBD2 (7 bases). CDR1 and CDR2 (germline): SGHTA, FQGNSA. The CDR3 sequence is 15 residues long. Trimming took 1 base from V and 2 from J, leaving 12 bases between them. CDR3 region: CASSLVGGATYEQYF. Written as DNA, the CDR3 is TGTGCCAGCAGCTTAGTGGGGGGGGCGACCTACGAGCAGTACTTC.

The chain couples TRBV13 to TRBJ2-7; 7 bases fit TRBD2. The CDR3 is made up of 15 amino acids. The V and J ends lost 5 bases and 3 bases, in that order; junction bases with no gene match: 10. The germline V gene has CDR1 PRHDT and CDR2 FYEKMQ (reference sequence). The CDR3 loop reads CASSPRPGGGYEQYF. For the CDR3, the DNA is TGTGCCAGCAGCCCCCGCCCAGGCGGGGGCTACGAGCAGTACTTC. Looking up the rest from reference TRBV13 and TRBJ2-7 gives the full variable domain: AAGVIQSPRHLIKEKRETATLKCYPIPRHDTVYWYQQGPGQDPQFLISFYEKMQSDKGSIPDRFSAQQFSDYHSELNMSSLELGDSALYFCASSPRPGGGYEQYFGPGTRLTVT.

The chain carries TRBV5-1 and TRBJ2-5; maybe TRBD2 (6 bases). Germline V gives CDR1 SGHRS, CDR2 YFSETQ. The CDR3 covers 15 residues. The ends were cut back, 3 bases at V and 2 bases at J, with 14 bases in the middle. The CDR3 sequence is CASSSGAGSQETQYF. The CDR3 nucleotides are TGCGCCAGCAGCTCTGGAGCGGGCTCACAAGAGACCCAGTACTTC.

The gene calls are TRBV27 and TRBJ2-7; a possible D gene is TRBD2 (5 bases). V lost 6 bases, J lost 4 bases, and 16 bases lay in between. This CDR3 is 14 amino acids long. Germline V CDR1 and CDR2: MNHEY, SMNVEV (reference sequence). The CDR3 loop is CASSASGVAYEQYF. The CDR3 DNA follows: TGTGCCAGCAGCGCTTCCGGGGTGGCATACGAGCAGTACTTC.

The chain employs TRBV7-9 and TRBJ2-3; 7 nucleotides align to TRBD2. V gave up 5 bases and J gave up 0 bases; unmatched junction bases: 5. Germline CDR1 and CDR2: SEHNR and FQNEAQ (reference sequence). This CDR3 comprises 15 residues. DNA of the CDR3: TGTGCCAGCAGCCCAATGCGGGGGAGCACAGATACGCAGTATTTT. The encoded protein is CASSPMRGSTDTQYF.

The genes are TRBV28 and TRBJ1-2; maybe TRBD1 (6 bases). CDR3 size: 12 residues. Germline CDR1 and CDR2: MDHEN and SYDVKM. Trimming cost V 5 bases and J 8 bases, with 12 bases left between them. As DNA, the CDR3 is TGTGCCAGCAGTACAGGGTGGGAAGGCTACACCTTC. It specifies CASSTGWEGYTF.

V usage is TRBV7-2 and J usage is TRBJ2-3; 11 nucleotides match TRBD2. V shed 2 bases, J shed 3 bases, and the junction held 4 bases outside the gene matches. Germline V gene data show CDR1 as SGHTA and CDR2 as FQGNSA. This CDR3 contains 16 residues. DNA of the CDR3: TGTGCCAGCAGCTTAACGGGACTAGCGGCGACAGATACGCAGTATTTT. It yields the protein CASSLTGLAATDTQYF.

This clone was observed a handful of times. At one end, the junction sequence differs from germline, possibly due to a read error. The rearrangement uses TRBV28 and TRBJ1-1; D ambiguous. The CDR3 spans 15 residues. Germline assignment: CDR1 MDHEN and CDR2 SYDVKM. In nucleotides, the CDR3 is TGTGCCAGCAGTTTAACGAAGGGCGGGAACCCTGAAGCTTTCTTT. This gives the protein CASSLTKGGNPEAFF. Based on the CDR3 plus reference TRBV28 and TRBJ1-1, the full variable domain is DVKVTQSSRYLVKRTGEKVFLECVQDMDHENMFWYRQDPGLGLRLIYFSYDVKMKEKGDIPEGYSVSREKKERFSLILESASTNQTSMYLCASSLTKGGNPEAFFGQGTRLTVV.

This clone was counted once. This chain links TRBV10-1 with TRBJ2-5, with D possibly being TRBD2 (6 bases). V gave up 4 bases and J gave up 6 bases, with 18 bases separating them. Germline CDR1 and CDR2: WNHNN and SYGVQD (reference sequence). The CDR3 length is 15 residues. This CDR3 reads CASSASGGITQTQYF. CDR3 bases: TGCGCCAGCAGTGCCTCCGGCGGGATAACACAGACCCAGTACTTC.

CDR3 in DNA: TGCGCCAGCAGACCGGGTCAGGGAGGGGAGCAGTACTTC. It yields the protein CASRPGQGGEQYF. V and J are TRBV10-1 and TRBJ2-7; 7 nucleotides agree with TRBD2. Germline loops: CDR1 WNHNN, CDR2 SYGVQD (reference sequence). Unmatched junction bases numbered 9, after V lost 6 bases and J lost 7 bases. This CDR3 is built from 13 residues.

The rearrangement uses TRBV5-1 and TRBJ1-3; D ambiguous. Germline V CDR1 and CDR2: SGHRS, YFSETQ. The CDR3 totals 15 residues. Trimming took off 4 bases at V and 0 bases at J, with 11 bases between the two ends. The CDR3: CASSPRGTSGNTIYF. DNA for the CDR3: TGCGCCAGCAGCCCGAGAGGAACCTCTGGAAACACCATATATTTT.

The CDR3 nucleotides are TGTGCCACCCAGATTAAGCGGGGGTCCTACAATGAGCAGTTCTTC. This translates into CATQIKRGSYNEQFF. The V gene is TRBV27, the J gene TRBJ2-1; TRBD2 matches 8 bases. The CDR3 covers 15 residues. J was trimmed by 1 base and V by 10 bases; bases with no gene match: 9. The V gene's germline CDR1 is MNHEY and CDR2 SMNVEV (reference sequence).

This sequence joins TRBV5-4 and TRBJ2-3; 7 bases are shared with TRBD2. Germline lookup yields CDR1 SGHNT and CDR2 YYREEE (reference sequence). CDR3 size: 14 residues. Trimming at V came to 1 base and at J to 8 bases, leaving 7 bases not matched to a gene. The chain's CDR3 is CASSLSGAEGTQYF. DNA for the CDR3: TGTGCCAGCAGCTTGAGCGGGGCTGAGGGTACGCAGTATTTT.

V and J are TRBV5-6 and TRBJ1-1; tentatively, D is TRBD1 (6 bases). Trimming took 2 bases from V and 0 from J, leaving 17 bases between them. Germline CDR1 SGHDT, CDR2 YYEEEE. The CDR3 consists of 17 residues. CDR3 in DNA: TGTGCCAGCAGCTTTATGGTACAACAGGGTTTGAACACTGAAGCTTTCTTT. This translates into CASSFMVQQGLNTEAFF.